This TCR beta chain was captured by sequencing in a study of cytomegalovirus exposure and HLA in healthy donors (dated by TCRdb to between 2016 and 2019). For context, the study as a whole: According to an earlier analysis of a few hundred of the donors, about 179 million T cells yielded roughly 100 million unique TCR beta sequences and roughly 280 Gb of sequence data. An early release covering roughly 640 HLA-typed donors comprised about 290 gigabases of sequencing data and some 79 million unique TCR sequences. The genetic ancestry cluster associated with self-reported Caucasian donors included 81% of the roughly 360 genotyped donors. The study aimed to test whether cataloging public T cell receptors could reveal signatures of past pathogen exposure. The study profiled the T cell repertoires of fewer than 850 subjects by immunosequencing and related them to cytomegalovirus serostatus. A separate validation cohort of about 110 different subjects was used in addition to the roughly 670-subject first cohort. To predict cytomegalovirus infection status, the study brought together high-throughput TCR immunosequencing, statistical association of individual TCRs with disease status, and machine learning. A later analysis re-examined previously published TCR beta repertoires from hundreds of donors and added high-resolution HLA genotyping to investigate patterns of TCR occurrence. Rather than drawing on any new phenotypic data, the later analysis identified candidate immune exposures from TCR beta sequences and the way those sequences occurred across donors. An earlier analysis of a few hundred of the donors applied high-throughput TCR beta sequencing to assess whether each TCR beta V gene segment acted as functional or pseudogenic. Donor age, sex, ethnicity and CMV serostatus were collected together with the repertoire data. In a later genetic analysis, genome-wide SNP genotypes for about 65% of the roughly 700 donors were used, and that subset was treated as a discovery cohort. All discovery cohort repertoires had been generated using a single sequencing platform. Both class I and class II loci were covered by HLA typing, at four-digit resolution. Typing coverage varied by locus: roughly 629-640 donors for A, B, C, DRB1 and DQB1; 500 to 550 for DQA1; about 590 for DPA1; 400 to 480 for DPB1. Several DR-DQ haplotypes were handled as single units for association and clustering because linkage in the cohort was strong. On average, 235,054 unique TCR beta nucleotide sequences were sequenced per donor among 398 genotyped donors of the cohort, with roughly 20% of those sequences being non-productive. Results the study describes overall, beyond this receptor: In a later analysis, TCR association rates were found to vary across HLA loci, with the most associated TCRs seen for DRB1 alleles and the fewest for HLA-C alleles. The authors suggested that the approach could potentially be extended to other disease states and immunological phenotypes. A later genetic analysis reported fewer N-insertions in productive TCRs among donors in an Asian-associated ancestry cluster than the roughly 690-donor mean. In vitro tests confirmed that a few of the cytomegalovirus-associated TCR beta chains recognize cytomegalovirus antigens. Because counts were too low, about 17 rarely observed V segments, including chromosome 9 orphons, were excluded from the earlier analysis of 587 of the donors. Several of the top co-occurrence clusters appeared to be linked to parvovirus B19, influenza, CMV and Epstein-Barr virus, according to a later analysis. The 87-base-pair reads could not distinguish some IMGT-functional V segments, including TRBV6-2 and TRBV6-3, so those segments were excluded. A further reported finding was that TCR beta sequences accurately predicted the HLA-A and HLA-B alleles for most subjects in the first cohort. In the study, around 150 TCR beta chains were listed as associated with cytomegalovirus. Cytomegalovirus status was reported to be diagnosed by the classifier with high specificity and sensitivity in both the original and validation cohorts. Most CMV-associated TCR beta chains appeared to be HLA-restricted in a later analysis, and the HLA associations seemed to be driven largely by CMV exposure. In this cohort, only TCR beta chains were sequenced, and detectable features were limited by the absence of alpha or paired-chain data. Assigning TCR associations to individual alleles was difficult when HLA alleles, especially DR and DQ, strongly co-occurred. Because some donors lacked HLA typing at each locus, the association tests relied only on the typed subset. Compared with equally common non-associated chains, HLA-associated TCR beta chains in a later analysis were more clonally expanded and had lower generation probabilities. An earlier analysis of 450 to 750 of the donors showed that most TCR beta V segments appeared in productive rearrangements either about 90% or about 30% of the time, which broadly matched IMGT annotations. Sequencing depth was assumed to be roughly uniform across donors in the presence/absence analyses, though that assumption may not hold. An association between a missense DCLRE1C variant and V-gene and J-gene trimming of TCR beta chains was found in a later genetic analysis and replicated in an independent cohort. Correlated functional status among segregating V segments might reflect linkage disequilibrium, but an unknown experimental factor could not be ruled out. Specific HLA alleles were associated with 15,000 to 20,000 TCR beta sequences at a false discovery rate of 0.05 in a later analysis. Most TCR sequences were seen in very few donors, while some public TCRs were found in many individuals. The sequencing pipeline was judged likely to have produced a cluster of highly shared sequence variants as a technical artifact. For the cohort, immune exposure information was limited to CMV serostatus.

The cohort consisted of 650 to 850 healthy bone marrow donors. Cohort members were all nominally healthy when sampled, although unrecorded immune exposures were likely present. The donor was CMV seronegative and belonged to the group of more than 300 seronegative cohort members. Each donor provided a peripheral blood sample, and peripheral blood mononuclear cells were used for TCR beta sequencing. Genomic DNA was extracted from the blood cell samples with the Qiagen DNeasy Blood Extraction Kit. A word on this clone: The antigen it binds to is not known. The input lacks base qualities; no much larger clone sits a single base away.

V loses 0 bases, J loses 8 bases, and the germline ends lie 9 bases apart. The germline V gene (reference sequence) supplies CDR1 SGHNT and CDR2 YYREEE. The CDR3 spans 13 residues, from the cysteine through the phenylalanine. Only the CDR3 DNA stays, 39 bases, in frame from base 1. Receptors were amplified or captured by the immunoSEQ multiplex PCR assay. The multiplex PCR relied on a mix of 60 forward primers for TCR Vbeta segments and 13 reverse primers for TCR Jbeta segments. The CDR3 region of rearranged TCR beta genes was amplified from genomic DNA with a multiplex PCR assay. The amplified TCR beta libraries were sequenced on the Illumina HiSeq System as 87-base-pair reads. The paper's data handling went like this. In a later analysis, tens of millions of unique TCR beta chains were counted across the approximately 640 repertoires, and approximately 11 million of these chains were shared by at least two donors. Raw reads were error-corrected and collapsed into unique sequences by a nearest-neighbor algorithm in which closely related sequences were merged to remove PCR and sequencing errors. V, D and J gene segments were assigned by aligning CDR3 sequences to IMGT reference sequences. For a sequence to be retained, a match of at least six nucleotides to both a V gene segment and a J gene segment was required. A rearrangement counted as productive if the CDR3 had no stop codons and remained in frame with V and J, and every other rearrangement counted as non-productive. CDR3 was defined by IMGT convention, running from the second conserved V-encoded cysteine to the conserved J-encoded phenylalanine. Sequences without an unambiguous match to a single V gene segment were excluded from the earlier analysis of about 640 of the donors. In an earlier analysis of 587 of the donors, a V segment was called functional when productive rearrangements were above 56.7%, and segregating when the standard deviation between donors exceeded 5%. To diagnose cytomegalovirus status from the catalog of TCR beta chain sequences, a statistical classification framework was built. V and J gene assignment, in a later analysis, came from comparing TCR nucleotide sequences with IMGT/GENE-DB human TR gene sequences. Using the TCRdist pipeline, a later analysis assigned CDR3 sequences along with most-parsimonious VDJ recombination scenarios. A later analysis defined each TCR beta chain by its CDR3 amino acid sequence plus V-gene family, and excluded reads lacking a unique V-gene family. As a way to deal with suspected cross-contamination and a sequencing artifact, a later analysis dropped nearly 600 nucleotide sequences that were highly shared and had low generation probability. In a later analysis, a clonal expansion index was calculated for each public chain from normalized within-repertoire ranks of inferred template counts. Generation probabilities in a later analysis came from a VDJ recombination model fitted to out-of-frame rearrangements, and those results were checked against IGoR. In a later analysis, hypergeometric tests were used to score TCR-TCR, TCR-HLA and TCR-CMV co-occurrence, with a repertoire-size bias correction applied to TCR pairs. In a later analysis, false discovery rates were estimated by permuting HLA or CMV assignments 20 times. In a later analysis, co-occurring TCRs were grouped with DBSCAN, and TCRdist sequence similarity was added when clustering was performed within HLA-allele-positive subsets. Repertoires with fewer than 30,000 or more than 120,000 public chains, plus five repertoires with anomalous nucleotide sharing, were excluded from co-occurrence clustering. TCRdb limited this immuneACCESS table to in-frame rearrangements with V and J called. A share of clones is missing; checked studies link under half to unresolved V genes, and the rest is unexplained. Clone size and V and J calls were adopted from that table, with D and trimming inferred from the DNA. The sample table lists about 190,000 clones, 75% to 90% of them with a count of one. Together, the top ten hold 1.2% of the sample.

Here the chain combines TRBV5-4 and TRBJ2-1; D gene: possibly TRBD2, on 5 matching bases. This receptor was identified in a boy aged 2 to 9 in good health and CMV-seronegative. What was sequenced was PBMCs. The DNA sequence is given as TGTGCCAGCAGCTTGGCAATCGGGGATGAGCAGTTCTTC. Translated, this is CASSLAIGDEQFF.